The clone carrying this T cell receptor (beta chain) was recorded many times. As yet, its antigen is unknown. Patients having uncontrolled infection, another autoimmune disease, pregnancy or lactation were not included. The study based diagnoses on clinical symptoms, serum thyroxine and TRAb, thyroid ultrasound and orbital computed tomography. An approximately 9.8 ml volume of fresh peripheral blood provided the PBMCs. Trimming left V 5 bases short and J 6 bases short, with 9 bases between. Germline V gives CDR1 SEHNR, CDR2 FQNEAQ (reference sequence). This CDR3 region has 12 residues. The CDR3 regions of TCR beta were amplified from RNA transcripts. The HTBI primer set served for first-round RT-PCR of the TCR CDR3. TCRdb ran MiXCR on the multiplex PCR reads and lists one entry per CDR3 protein. Found here are roughly 640,000 distinct CDR3 sequences, around 16% of them singletons; the top ten hold less than 3.5%.

This record comes from a study of T cells in Graves' hyperthyroidism and ophthalmopathy. Broader study findings: The model's output predicted ophthalmopathy at a median of 6.5 months prior to onset.

Sequences were obtained from blood. The V call is TRBV7-9, the J call TRBJ2-3; unclear D gene. This clonotype was sampled from a woman between 40 and 50 years old with Graves' ophthalmopathy. The CDR3 DNA sequence: TGTGCCAGCAGCCAAGGCGATGATACGCAGTATTTT. The encoded protein is CASSQGDDTQYF.